Described below is a single T cell receptor beta chain sequence and its context. Antigen unknown. The germline V gene has CDR1 MDHEN and CDR2 SYDVKM. V was pared by 5 bases and J by 7 bases, with 12 bases between. The CDR3 loop spans 13 amino acids. Naive CD8 cells lacked CD45RO, underwent positive selection for CCR7 and left out terminally differentiated effector memory CD45RA+ cells. Every one of the donors was a Caucasian adult that lived in Nashville, Tennessee. Genomic DNA of every subset was divided equally among multiple immunoSEQ plates. In the source study's methods: ImmunoSEQ junction-only sequences lacked quality scores, so their filtering differed. The method was immunoSEQ multiplex PCR; TCRdb's version includes in-frame clones alone and lacks a portion of them. The V and J calls and clone size are taken from that table; D and trimming were inferred from the DNA. The sample lists 630,000 or so clones, about 98% occurring once.

The data are from a study of shared clonotypes between healthy human individuals. General study results and limits: Sampling used blood alone; tissue repertoires probably differ.

The sequencing input was naive CD8+ T cells sorted from blood. This receptor was identified in a man aged 25-45 years in good health. The genes are TRBV28 and TRBJ2-1; no clear D gene. The DNA of the CDR3 is TGTGCCAGCAGTCCATCCGTGGTAAATGAGCAGTTCTTC. Its protein is CASSPSVVNEQFF.